One T cell receptor beta chain is described in this entry. No cognate antigen has been identified for it. Qualities for individual bases were not recorded, and no much larger clone is one base off. The CDR3 numbers 12 residues from cysteine through phenylalanine. This entry keeps only the CDR3 DNA: 36 bases, framed from base 1. The germline V gene specifies SGDLS as CDR1 and YYNGEE as CDR2. The trim is 4 bases for V and 4 bases for J, with a gap of 9 bases between the germline ends. No immune events such as infections were documented for the healthy donors during the collection period. To calibrate time-dependent variance in a beta-binomial model of T-cell clone differential abundance, blood repertoires from healthy donors were used as a training cohort. The training cohort included 10 or so healthy donors, of whom 3 were female and 7 were male. Donor ages ranged from about 29 to 70 years, with an average of around 45 years. Whole blood, obtained from a commercial supplier, was collected from each healthy donor at three time points spaced roughly 2 weeks apart. Genomic DNA was extracted from unsorted whole blood for immunosequencing.

This sample stems from a study of identifying expanded T cells in peripheral blood (dated by TCRdb to between 2018 and 2021). In the study overall: Technical replicates were generated by sequencing separate aliquots of the same genomic DNA pool, and four replicates were compared pairwise.

The immunoSEQ Assay, which uses bias-controlled multiplex PCR amplification of genomic DNA, was used to profile TCRbeta CDR3 regions. The paper's processing steps were these. To quantify the absolute abundance of each unique TCRbeta CDR3 region, the sequences were collapsed and filtered. Two models were used to test differential abundance: a binomial model (Fisher-equivalent) and a beta-binomial model that adds time-dependent variance fitted from healthy donors. Clones with fewer than 5 combined templates were excluded, and clones with Benjamini-Hochberg FDR below 0.01 were called differentially abundant. Using the form v = (b*log(k)+a)^2, the beta-binomial variance was modeled as a function of the total template count across the two samples. TCRdb re-hosts the immuneACCESS table, in-frame sequences only. Its copies lack some clones; in the studies checked, an unresolved V gene accounts for under half of them, and the cause for the rest is not known. From that table come the V and J calls and clone size; the DNA was used to work out D and trimming. The sample has some 95,000 clones on record, about 90% of them singletons. The ten largest clones add up to about 5.6% of the sample.

What the research found in general, with its limitations: The binomial model flagged 0.9 to 1.5 differentially abundant clones between technical replicates but 15 to 17 over approximately 2 weeks and 19 over roughly 4 weeks. In all healthy donors, the variance in clone template counts between samples taken around 2 weeks apart rose significantly as total template count increased. The beta-binomial model significantly reduced the number of clones called differentially abundant and the false-positive rate across all healthy-donor time intervals. It was expected by the authors that biological variance in healthy repertoires might increase further over much longer intervals, such as months to years.

Rearrangement joined TRBV9 to TRBJ2-7; no D gene is confidently identified. The material sequenced was blood. The TCR was taken from a person between 18 and 75 years old in good health. The nucleotide sequence reads TGTGCCAGCAGCCCAGATGGGTACGAGCAGTACTTC. Its protein product is CASSPDGYEQYF.